This is a list of T cell receptor beta chains from one sample in a study of cytomegalovirus exposure and HLA in healthy donors. TCRdb keeps only in-frame clones here, not all; method: immunoSEQ multiplex PCR. This sample contains around 60,000 clones. Source material: PBMCs. These TCRs come from a man younger than 40 in good health and CMV-seropositive. Each CDR3 is given with its conserved first and last residue.

v_gene: TRBV5-1; j_gene: TRBJ1-2; CDR3aa: CASSPTGGYGYTF
v_gene: TRBV2; j_gene: TRBJ1-2; CDR3aa: CASSGGTALYGYTF
v_gene: TRBV29-1; j_gene: TRBJ2-7; CDR3aa: CSVRTLSAYEQYF
v_gene: TRBV18; j_gene: TRBJ2-7; CDR3aa: CASSPGQGLYEQYF
v_gene: TRBV19; j_gene: TRBJ1-1; CDR3aa: CASKTGQVTEAFF
v_gene: TRBV19; j_gene: TRBJ2-7; CDR3aa: CASSAGTVSYEQYF
v_gene: TRBV4-1; j_gene: TRBJ2-2; CDR3aa: CASSPRQGAPPGELFF
v_gene: TRBV7-9; j_gene: TRBJ2-7; CDR3aa: CASSHAPGSLKDEQYF
v_gene: TRBV19; j_gene: TRBJ1-1; CDR3aa: CASKFREEGTEAFF
v_gene: TRBV5-1; j_gene: TRBJ1-2; CDR3aa: CASSLAEGASYDYTF
v_gene: TRBV6-1; j_gene: TRBJ2-1; CDR3aa: CASSEAPGQVYEQFF
v_gene: TRBV7-9; j_gene: TRBJ1-2; CDR3aa: CASSLLGGDGYTF
v_gene: TRBV29-1; j_gene: TRBJ1-2; CDR3aa: CSAGDNYGYTF